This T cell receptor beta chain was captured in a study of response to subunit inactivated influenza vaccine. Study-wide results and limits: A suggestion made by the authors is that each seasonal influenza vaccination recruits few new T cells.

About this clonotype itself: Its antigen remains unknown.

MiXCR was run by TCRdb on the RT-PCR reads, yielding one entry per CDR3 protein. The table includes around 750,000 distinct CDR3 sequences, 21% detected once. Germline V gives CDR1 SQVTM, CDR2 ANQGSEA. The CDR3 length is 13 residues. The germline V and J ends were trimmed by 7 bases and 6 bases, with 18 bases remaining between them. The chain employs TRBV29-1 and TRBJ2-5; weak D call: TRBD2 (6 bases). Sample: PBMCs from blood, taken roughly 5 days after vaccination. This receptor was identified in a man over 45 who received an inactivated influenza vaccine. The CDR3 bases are TGCAGCGGGGAGCCTGGAGGGCTGAAGACCCAGTACTTC. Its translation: CSGEPGGLKTQYF.